The clone carrying this TCR beta chain was seen at least ten times. Its specificity is unknown. This sample is drawn from a study of neurological immune-mediated disorders. Notes on the study in general: None of the CDR3 amino acid sequences of expanded clones were shared across subjects, and this suggested private repertoires in all groups. According to phylogenetic grouping, one related-CDR3 cluster, a possible signature, contained the repertoires of 18 of 34 multiple sclerosis patients.

Unsorted libraries used 2 million PBMCs kept at -80 degrees C. TCRdb reanalysed the 5' RACE reads using MiXCR and keeps one entry per CDR3 protein. The sample has about 66,000 distinct CDR3 sequences; around 3.3% are singletons. Per the germline V gene, CDR1 is LGHDT and CDR2 is YNNKEL (reference sequence). The CDR3 loop spans 14 amino acids. The V end was cut by 0 bases, the J end by 6 bases, with 8 bases between. The chain employs TRBV3-1 and TRBJ2-2; the D gene is possibly TRBD1 (5 bases). The clonotype originates from a man aged 40-49 years with multiple sclerosis. The sample taken for sequencing was PBMCs. This CDR3 reads CASSQEVRAGELFF. The CDR3, as DNA: TGTGCCAGCAGCCAAGAGGTCAGGGCCGGGGAGCTGTTTTTT.